These T cell receptor beta chains were read from a single sample in a study of radiation and T cells in renal cell carcinoma. The protocol was immunoSEQ multiplex PCR, while the TCRdb copy is restricted to in-frame clones and leaves out a portion. Found here are about 130,000 clones, 75% to 90% of them singletons; the top ten hold 1.9%. The source material was blood, sampled from a patient whose treatment included radiotherapy and nephrectomy. The receptors were gathered from a woman aged 60-75 years with renal cell carcinoma. CDR3s include the opening cysteine and the closing phenylalanine or tryptophan. Fields, in order: clone size, J gene, D gene, CDR3 length, V gene, CDR3 DNA, CDR3 protein. D genes are given only for firm matches. The size field is filled for only some rows; it gives once, few, many or a size class.

. | TRBJ2-2 | TRBD1 | 14 | TRBV29-1 | TGCAGCGTTCGAGGGGGCCAGAACACCGGGGAGCTGTTTTTT | CSVRGGQNTGELFF
. | TRBJ1-3 | TRBD1 | 16 | TRBV5-8 | TGTGCCAGCAGCCGTAGGGGGCCTGCGGCTGGAAACACCATATATTTT | CASSRRGPAAGNTIYF
. | TRBJ1-2 | . | 13 | TRBV6-6 | TGTGCCAGCAGTTTAGGTGACGGCTATGGCTACACCTTC | CASSLGDGYGYTF
. | TRBJ2-6 | . | 14 | TRBV6-4 | TGTGCCAGCAGTGCTTCGACTGGGGCCAACGTCCTGACTTTC | CASSASTGANVLTF
once | TRBJ2-5 | . | 12 | TRBV18 | TGTGCCAGCTCACCAAACCAAGAGACCCAGTACTTC | CASSPNQETQYF
. | TRBJ2-3 | . | 15 | TRBV7-8 | TGTGCCAGCAGCCATCTCACGGGGAGGTCAGATACGCAGTATTTT | CASSHLTGRSDTQYF
. | TRBJ2-1 | TRBD2 | 15 | TRBV4-3 | TGCGCCAGCAGCCCGCTAGCGGCGGCCTACAATGAGCAGTTCTTC | CASSPLAAAYNEQFF
once | TRBJ2-1 | . | 11 | TRBV20-1 | TGCAGTGCTAGCGGCTACAATGAGCAGTTCTTC | CSASGYNEQFF
. | TRBJ1-1 | . | 14 | TRBV21-1 | TGTGCCAGCAGCGGGATAGGCGGGAGCACTGAAGCTTTCTTT | CASSGIGGSTEAFF
. | TRBJ1-6 | . | 13 | TRBV29-1 | TGCAGCGTTGCGGCCGCAGGGGAATCGGCCCTCCACTTT | CSVAAAGESALHF
. | TRBJ1-1 | . | 14 | TRBV19 | TGTGCCAGTAGTCTATCCAGGGGTAAGGGTGAAGCTTTCTTT | CASSLSRGKGEAFF
once | TRBJ2-1 | . | 16 | TRBV5-1 | TGCGCCAGCAGCTCTGACTCCTTCCCCGCCTACAATGAGCAGTTCTTC | CASSSDSFPAYNEQFF
once | TRBJ2-1 | TRBD2 | 15 | TRBV14 | TGTGCCAGCAGCCACGCCAGCGGGGGGCACAATGAGCAGTTCTTC | CASSHASGGHNEQFF
. | TRBJ2-1 | TRBD1 | 13 | TRBV27 | TGTGCCACCAGACAGGGAAACTACAATGAGCAGTTCTTC | CATRQGNYNEQFF
. | TRBJ1-1 | TRBD1 | 15 | TRBV11-2 | TGTGCCAGCAGCTTCGAAACAGGGGGCTACACTGAAGCTTTCTTT | CASSFETGGYTEAFF
few | TRBJ1-1 | . | 12 | TRBV29-1 | TGCAGCGTCGCAGCAGGGAACACTGAAGCTTTCTTT | CSVAAGNTEAFF
. | TRBJ1-1 | TRBD1 | 15 | TRBV18 | TGTGCCAGCTCACCACGTAACAGGGGGTATACTGAAGCTTTCTTT | CASSPRNRGYTEAFF
. | TRBJ1-5 | TRBD1 | 15 | TRBV28 | TGTGCCAGCAGCCTACCAGGGGGAGGTAGTCAGCCCCAGCATTTT | CASSLPGGGSQPQHF
. | TRBJ2-2 | TRBD1 | 14 | TRBV6-5 | TGTGCCAGCAGTACAGGGGGGAGCACCGGGGAGCTGTTTTTT | CASSTGGSTGELFF
. | TRBJ1-4 | . | 14 | TRBV7-2 | TGTGCCAGCAGCATCGGACATGGTTATGAAAAACTGTTTTTT | CASSIGHGYEKLFF
. | TRBJ1-2 | . | 12 | TRBV2 | TGTGCCAGCAGTCCTCGCAGGGGAGGCTACACCTTC | CASSPRRGGYTF
. | TRBJ1-2 | TRBD1 | 14 | TRBV7-2 | TGTGCCAGCAGCTTAGGACAGGGGTTCCATGGCTACACCTTC | CASSLGQGFHGYTF
many | TRBJ1-5 | . | 14 | TRBV18 | TGTGCCAGCTCACCGGAGCATAGCAATCAGCCCCAGCATTTT | CASSPEHSNQPQHF
. | TRBJ2-3 | TRBD1 | 17 | TRBV4-1 | TGCGCCAGCAGCCAAGGAAGGGGGCGCCGAGTGGAAAATACGCAGTATTTT | CASSQGRGRRVENTQYF
. | TRBJ2-5 | . | 17 | TRBV11-2 | TGTGCCAGCAGCTGGGGGGTAGGCTACAAGTACCAAGAGACCCAGTACTTC | CASSWGVGYKYQETQYF
once | TRBJ2-5 | . | 11 | TRBV18 | TGTGCCAGCTCAAAGCAAGAGACCCAGTACTTC | CASSKQETQYF
. | TRBJ1-1 | . | 15 | TRBV27 | TGTGCCAGCAGCCCGCGAGCACCTAAACTCACTGAAGCTTTCTTT | CASSPRAPKLTEAFF
. | TRBJ2-2 | TRBD1 | 16 | TRBV27 | TGTGCCAGCAGTTTATGGGCAGGGGGCATGTCCGGGGAGCTGTTTTTT | CASSLWAGGMSGELFF
. | TRBJ2-2 | TRBD1 | 15 | TRBV7-3 | TGTGCCAGCAGCTTGGGACAGATGAACACCGGGGAGCTGTTTTTT | CASSLGQMNTGELFF
. | TRBJ1-5 | TRBD1 | 14 | TRBV28 | TGTGCCAGCAGCCCGGGACAGAAAAATCAGCCCCAGCATTTT | CASSPGQKNQPQHF
few | TRBJ1-3 | . | 14 | TRBV9 | TGTGCCAGCAGCGTAGGTGTCTCTGGAAACACCATATATTTT | CASSVGVSGNTIYF
. | TRBJ1-2 | . | 13 | TRBV5-5 | TGTGCCAGCAGCTTAGTCGCAGACTATGGCTACACCTTC | CASSLVADYGYTF
. | TRBJ1-2 | . | 13 | TRBV9 | TGTGCCAGCAGCGTAGGGCAAAAATATGGCTACACCTTC | CASSVGQKYGYTF
. | TRBJ2-3 | . | 14 | TRBV15 | TGTGCCACCAGCCCCAGCCCTAGCACAGATACGCAGTATTTT | CATSPSPSTDTQYF
. | TRBJ1-4 | . | 16 | TRBV6-4 | TGTGCCAGCAGTGCCTACCCAGGGGACCCTAATGAAAAACTGTTTTTT | CASSAYPGDPNEKLFF
few | TRBJ2-3 | . | 15 | TRBV6-4 | TGTGCCAGCAGTGACGGGCGGACTGGCACAGATACGCAGTATTTT | CASSDGRTGTDTQYF
. | TRBJ2-2 | TRBD1 | 17 | TRBV7-3 | TGTGCCAGCAGCCCATCCCCGGACAGGGCGAACACCGGGGAGCTGTTTTTT | CASSPSPDRANTGELFF
few | TRBJ1-1 | . | 12 | TRBV9 | TGTGCCAGCAGCCCGCGGGGCAGGGAAGCTTTCTTT | CASSPRGREAFF
. | TRBJ2-4 | . | 13 | TRBV29-1 | TGCAGCGTTGCAATACAGGGTGAAAACATTCAGTACTTC | CSVAIQGENIQYF
. | TRBJ2-1 | TRBD2 | 16 | TRBV2 | TGTGCCAGCAGTGAACCGGGACTAGCGCCTTACAATGAGCAGTTCTTC | CASSEPGLAPYNEQFF
. | TRBJ2-5 | . | 15 | TRBV9 | TGTGCCAGCAGCCCTGACTCGAGCAGCTGGGGGACCCAGTACTTC | CASSPDSSSWGTQYF
few | TRBJ1-4 | . | 15 | TRBV4-1 | TGCGCCAGCAGCCTAGGATGGGCAACTAATGAAAAACTGTTTTTT | CASSLGWATNEKLFF
. | TRBJ1-2 | . | 14 | TRBV27 | TGTGCCAGCCTCTCCATAGGGGATAACTATGGCTACACCTTC | CASLSIGDNYGYTF
. | TRBJ1-4 | . | 14 | TRBV5-8 | TGTGCCAGCAGCTTGCCCGGGGACGGCGAAAAACTGTTTTTT | CASSLPGDGEKLFF
. | TRBJ1-2 | TRBD1 | 16 | TRBV18 | TGTGCCAGCTCACCCTCTCTAGGACAGGGGAGCTTCGGCTACACCTTC | CASSPSLGQGSFGYTF
few | TRBJ1-1 | TRBD1 | 18 | TRBV7-9 | TGTGCCAGCAGCCGATTCCAAGGTGGTGGACAGGGAGACACTGAAGCTTTCTTT | CASSRFQGGGQGDTEAFF